The source of this TCR beta chain is a study of shared clonotypes between healthy human individuals. As for the study in general: Donors had three CD4 naive, three CD4 memory, two CD8 naive and one CD8 memory plate apiece.

The length of the CDR3 is 16 residues. V was pared by 2 bases and J by 2 bases, with 14 bases between. Germline values: CDR1 PRHDT, CDR2 FYEKMQ (reference sequence). This clone appeared a few times. Its antigen is unknown. Each replicate PCR on the sorted subsets used 200 ng DNA (around 31,000 T cell genomes). Data came from immunoSEQ multiplex PCR; TCRdb stores just in-frame clones and leaves some out. The repertoire holds around 1 million clones, with approximately 80% as singletons. General study findings and limits: Naive CD4 clonotypes were shared across several donors at around 5.4%.

There were no recent acute infections or vaccinations among the donors, who were healthy HIV-negative adults. The chain is built from TRBV13 and TRBJ2-3; tentatively, D is TRBD2 (7 bases). The receptor's source is a man aged 18 to 30 in good health. The sequenced sample was memory CD4+ T cells sorted from blood. The subset denotes: CD45RA-negative fraction. The CDR3 protein is CASSLTAGAITDTQYF. CDR3 sequence (DNA): TGTGCCAGCAGCTTAACGGCGGGGGCGATCACAGATACGCAGTATTTT.